Described below is a single T cell receptor (beta chain) sequence and its context. The CDR3 contains 13 residues. After removal of 5 bases from V and 5 bases from J, the junction contained 5 bases not matched to a gene. CDR1 SGHAT and CDR2 FQNNGV come from the germline V gene. In the original workflow: For nucleated cells, counts were estimated from reference gene primer amplification. The method was immunoSEQ multiplex PCR; TCRdb's version includes in-frame clones alone and lacks a portion of them. V and J calls plus clone size are reproduced from that table; the DNA served to infer D and trimming. Of approximately 19,000 clones in the sample, under 90% were seen once. This sample stems from a study of blood T cell repertoires in COVID-19. Overall study context: The study drew acute and convalescent COVID-19 samples from the United States, Italy and Spain. Nucleic acid was either cDNA or gDNA, and it came from T cells, B-cell-depleted T cells, or PBMCs.

This chain uses TRBV11-2 with TRBJ2-7, with TRBD1 identical over 8 bases. Material: peripheral blood. This receptor was obtained from a human donor in a cohort sampled during active COVID-19. CDR3 sequence (DNA): TGTGCCAGCAGCGGCAGGGGGCTCGACGAGCAGTACTTC. Translated, it gives CASSGRGLDEQYF.